The 16 T cell receptor beta chains below come from one sample, sequenced in a study of T cell responses to AZD1222 COVID-19 vaccine. Method: immunoSEQ multiplex PCR; TCRdb's copy keeps in-frame clones and lacks some. This sample yields 120,000 to 150,000 clones, of which around nine tenths are seen a single time; 2.8% belongs to the top ten. Sequenced material: peripheral blood, taken on day 0 of MenACWY control vaccination. These receptors all stem from an adult in good health.

This chain links TRBV25-1 with TRBJ1-4, with a tentative D call TRBD1 (5 bases). In germline, CDR1 is MGHDK, CDR2 SYGVNS. The CDR3 spans 12 residues. V was trimmed by 8 bases and J by 8 bases, leaving 12 bases between them. The CDR3, as DNA: TGTGCCAGCCACCGAGGGGCGGAAAAACTGTTTTTT. Protein product: CASHRGAEKLFF.

V is TRBV11-3 and J is TRBJ1-1, with D possibly TRBD1 on 5 matching bases. This CDR3 spans 13 amino acids. Trimming cost V 5 bases and J 6 bases, with 13 bases left between them. Germline CDR1 is SGHNT and CDR2 is YENEEA. The CDR3 nucleotides are TGTGCCAGCAGCCCCGAAGAGACAGCTGAAGCTTTCTTT. It encodes CASSPEETAEAFF.

This clone was observed a single time. The V gene is TRBV11-2, the J gene TRBJ2-7; TRBD1 is a possible D gene (7 bases). Germline V gives CDR1 SGHAT, CDR2 FQNNGV. This CDR3 region has 16 residues. Trimming removed 5 bases from V and 2 bases from J, with 19 bases in between. The CDR3 loop is CASSAIGTGEAYEQYF. The DNA of the CDR3 is TGTGCCAGCAGCGCAATAGGAACAGGGGAGGCCTACGAGCAGTACTTC.

This clone was recorded a few times. The CDR3 sequence is CASGGEPQHF. The CDR3 DNA reads TGTGCCAGTGGGGGGGAGCCCCAGCATTTT. V usage is TRBV28 and J usage is TRBJ1-5; TRBD1 is a possible D gene (5 bases). Germline assignment: CDR1 MDHEN and CDR2 SYDVKM. V was clipped by 9 bases and J by 8 bases, with 8 bases between them. The CDR3 is 10 residues long.

The chain joins TRBV28 to TRBJ2-1, with 7 bases matching TRBD2. The CDR3 sequence is 15 residues long. The V segment lost 4 bases and the J segment 3 bases; nucleotides outside the gene matches: 6. Germline CDR1 and CDR2: MDHEN and SYDVKM. The CDR3: CASSSGRGFYNEQFF. The CDR3 region has the DNA TGTGCCAGCAGTTCGGGGCGGGGGTTCTACAATGAGCAGTTCTTC. The whole variable domain, filled in from reference TRBV28 and TRBJ2-1, reads DVKVTQSSRYLVKRTGEKVFLECVQDMDHENMFWYRQDPGLGLRLIYFSYDVKMKEKGDIPEGYSVSREKKERFSLILESASTNQTSMYLCASSSGRGFYNEQFFGPGTRLTVL.

The chain joins TRBV5-1 to TRBJ2-7; D could derive from TRBD1 or TRBD2 (5 bases each). V gave up 4 bases and J gave up 6 bases, with 17 bases separating them. The CDR3 has 14 residues. CDR1 is SGHRS and CDR2 is YFSETQ in the germline V gene. Written as DNA, the CDR3 is TGCGCCAGCAGCGACACCGGGGCAAGCGGCGAGCAGTACTTC. Translating it yields CASSDTGASGEQYF.

The chain recombines TRBV28 with TRBJ2-3; D uncertain. Germline V CDR1 and CDR2: MDHEN, SYDVKM. V gave up 6 bases and J gave up 1 base, with 2 bases separating them. The CDR3 length is 11 residues. The CDR3: CASRGTDTQYF. The CDR3 coding sequence is TGTGCCAGCAGAGGCACAGATACGCAGTATTTT.

This sequence joins TRBV6-5 and TRBJ1-2; tentative D call: TRBD1 (6 bases). In germline, CDR1 is MNHEY, CDR2 SVGAGI. CDR3 length: 14 amino acids. Trimming left V 4 bases short and J 4 bases short, with 13 bases between. Here the CDR3 reads CASSFYQGTYGYTF. The CDR3 nucleotides read TGTGCCAGCAGTTTCTACCAGGGGACCTATGGCTACACCTTC.

V gene TRBV27 combines with J gene TRBJ2-7; D not resolved. This CDR3 comprises 13 residues. V was trimmed by 0 bases and J by 3 bases, leaving 6 bases between them. Germline values: CDR1 MNHEY, CDR2 SMNVEV (reference sequence). CDR3 sequence (DNA): TGTGCCAGCAGTTTATCTTCCATCTACGAGCAGTACTTC. Translated, it gives CASSLSSIYEQYF.

V gene TRBV4-1 combines with J gene TRBJ1-5, with D perhaps matching TRBD1 (5 bases). Germline V gene data show CDR1 as MGHRA and CDR2 as YSYEKL. V was clipped by 1 base and J by 7 bases, with 8 bases between them. The CDR3 is 13 amino acids. Here the CDR3 reads CASSQGGDQPQHF. The CDR3 DNA is TGCGCCAGCAGCCAAGGCGGGGACCAGCCCCAGCATTTT.

The chain combines TRBV28 with TRBJ1-6; 10 bases fit TRBD1. The CDR3 extends over 14 amino acids. V was pared by 4 bases and J by 10 bases, with 4 bases of the junction left unmatched. In germline, CDR1 is MDHEN, CDR2 SYDVKM. CDR3 nucleotide sequence: TGTGCCAGCAGTTCCGGACAGGGGGGATCACCCCTCCACTTT. Amino acid sequence: CASSSGQGGSPLHF.

The rearrangement uses TRBV20-1 and TRBJ2-7; TRBD2 aligns across 9 bases. The CDR3 has 14 residues. The V segment lost 3 bases and the J segment 2 bases; nucleotides outside the gene matches: 5. From germline, CDR1 is DFQATT and CDR2 SNEGSKA (reference sequence). DNA for the CDR3: TGCAGTGCTAGTCTGGCTAGCGGGGCCTACGAGCAGTACTTC. This sequence encodes CSASLASGAYEQYF.

The genes are TRBV6-1 and TRBJ1-1, with D perhaps matching TRBD1 (5 bases). Germline V gene sequence: CDR1 MNHNS, CDR2 SASEGT. This CDR3 has 13 residues. Trimming left V 2 bases short and J 7 bases short, with 11 bases between. CDR3 nucleotides: TGTGCCAGCAGTGAAAGGGAGGACATTGAAGCTTTCTTT. The encoded protein is CASSEREDIEAFF.

The chain employs TRBV28 and TRBJ1-1, with D perhaps matching TRBD1 (6 bases). Germline values: CDR1 MDHEN, CDR2 SYDVKM. V lost 5 bases to trimming and J lost 5 bases, with 27 bases between them. The CDR3 totals 18 residues. As DNA, the CDR3 is TGTGCCAGCAGTGAGCCTACTTTTGGGGGCCTCGGAAGAACTGAAGCTTTCTTT. It encodes CASSEPTFGGLGRTEAFF.

This rearrangement joins TRBV7-2 to TRBJ2-5; D ambiguous. Germline assignment: CDR1 SGHTA and CDR2 FQGNSA. V dropped 5 bases and J dropped 2 bases, with 12 bases sitting between them. The CDR3 loop spans 14 amino acids. The CDR3 reads CASSRSGGQETQYF. CDR3 DNA: TGTGCCAGCAGCCGGAGTGGTGGACAAGAGACCCAGTACTTC.

The chain links TRBV12-3 or TRBV12-4 to TRBJ1-6, with D uncertain. V lost 1 base, J lost 10 bases, and 8 bases lay in between. The CDR3 covers 13 residues. CDR3 sequence reads: CASSLGRGSPLHF. The CDR3 region has the DNA TGTGCCAGCAGTTTAGGGAGAGGCTCACCCCTCCACTTT.